The subject of this entry is one TCR beta chain. This sample is part of a study of blood T cell repertoires in COVID-19. The assay was immunoSEQ multiplex PCR, and TCRdb's table has in-frame clones only and misses some. In the table there are hundreds of thousands of clones, approximately 81% of which are singletons. J was trimmed by 4 bases and V by 1 base; bases with no gene match: 6. The length of the CDR3 is 16 residues. The germline gives CDR1 SQVTM, CDR2 ANQGSEA. Recruits, aged roughly 18 to 95 years, lived in roughly 22 US areas. Cohort 3 recovery required two negative PCRs, clearance, or symptom resolution.

The J gene is TRBJ2-1, the V gene TRBV29-1, with 11 bases matching TRBD2. Material: PBMCs or T cells enriched from blood (not recorded which). This TCR was sampled from a middle-aged man who had recovered from COVID-19. The CDR3, as DNA: TGCAGCGTTGAAGGAGAGCCTAGCGGGAGGTACAATGAGCAGTTCTTC. Translating it yields CSVEGEPSGRYNEQFF.